The 7 T cell receptor beta chains reported below all come from one sample, sequenced in a study of shared clonotypes between healthy human individuals. Here immunoSEQ multiplex PCR was the method, and the copy in TCRdb shows in-frame clones only, minus some. This table holds about 480,000 clones, 60% to 85% found once. The sequenced material came from PBMCs. The receptor set was obtained from a woman aged 40 to 50 in good health. Some clones in this sample may be carry-over from other donors' samples.

In DNA form, the CDR3 reads TGTGCCAGCAGTGAGGTTGGTCTGAACACTGAAGCTTTCTTT. Its translation is CASSEVGLNTEAFF. The chain couples TRBV6-1 to TRBJ1-1, with D uncertain. Germline V gene data show CDR1 as MNHNS and CDR2 as SASEGT. The CDR3 covers 14 residues. Trimming stripped 3 bases from V and 0 bases from J, with 8 bases between.

The gene calls are TRBV2 and TRBJ2-3, with TRBD2 as a possible D gene (6 bases). The CDR3 length is 14 residues. Trimming pared 3 bases from V and 1 base from J, leaving 8 bases between. Germline CDR1 SNHLY, CDR2 FYNNEI. The CDR3 bases are TGTGCCAGCAGTGATGCTAGCGGCACAGATACGCAGTATTTT. This codes for CASSDASGTDTQYF.

This rearrangement joins TRBV9 to TRBJ1-1, with 7 bases fitting TRBD1. The CDR3 is made up of 14 amino acids. Germline CDR1 is SGDLS and CDR2 is YYNGEE. Germline trimming cut 4 bases from V and 4 bases from J; bases unmatched to any gene: 7. The CDR3 sequence is CASSSGGLITEAFF. For the CDR3, the DNA is TGTGCCAGCAGCTCAGGGGGTCTGATCACTGAAGCTTTCTTT.

A note on this clone: This may come from a read error, since a much larger clone is one base off. The same CDR3 arises from other DNA sequences in this sample as well. The chain uses TRBV6-4 and TRBJ2-2; perhaps TRBD2 as D (5 bases). The CDR3 runs to 14 residues. CDR1 and CDR2 from the germline V gene are MRHNA and SNTAGT. The CDR3 region is CASSAPGSTGELFF. DNA of the CDR3: TGTGCCAGCAGTGCCCCGGGATCCACCGGGGAGTTGTTTTTT.

V usage is TRBV28 and J usage is TRBJ2-1, with TRBD2 matching over 9 bases. Trimming at V came to 7 bases and at J to 4 bases, leaving 8 bases not matched to a gene. This CDR3 has 15 amino acids. From germline, CDR1 is MDHEN and CDR2 SYDVKM. The CDR3 here is CASTTTSGVYNEQFF. The CDR3 bases are TGTGCCAGCACCACGACTAGCGGAGTATACAATGAGCAGTTCTTC.

V usage is TRBV2 and J usage is TRBJ2-1; 7 positions match TRBD2. V lost 6 bases and J lost 7; bases outside the gene matches: 6. Germline CDR1 is SNHLY and CDR2 is FYNNEI. This CDR3 has 13 residues. CDR3 coding DNA: TGTGCCAGCAGGGGAGGGGCCTCGAATGAGCAGTTCTTC. This sequence encodes CASRGGASNEQFF. Combining the CDR3 with reference TRBV2 and TRBJ2-1 gives the whole variable domain EPEVTQTPSHQVTQMGQEVILRCVPISNHLYFYWYRQILGQKVEFLVSFYNNEISEKSEIFDDQFSVERPDGSNFTLKIRSTKLEDSAMYFCASRGGASNEQFFGPGTRLTVL.

A single count supports this clone. The chain employs TRBV7-9 and TRBJ2-1, with unresolved D. Trimming cost V 5 bases and J 12 bases, with 14 bases left between them. The CDR3 is 12 amino acids. From germline, CDR1 is SEHNR and CDR2 FQNEAQ (reference sequence). The CDR3 loop reads CASSLVGPWQFF. CDR3 DNA: TGTGCCAGCAGCCTAGTTGGGCCGTGGCAGTTCTTC.